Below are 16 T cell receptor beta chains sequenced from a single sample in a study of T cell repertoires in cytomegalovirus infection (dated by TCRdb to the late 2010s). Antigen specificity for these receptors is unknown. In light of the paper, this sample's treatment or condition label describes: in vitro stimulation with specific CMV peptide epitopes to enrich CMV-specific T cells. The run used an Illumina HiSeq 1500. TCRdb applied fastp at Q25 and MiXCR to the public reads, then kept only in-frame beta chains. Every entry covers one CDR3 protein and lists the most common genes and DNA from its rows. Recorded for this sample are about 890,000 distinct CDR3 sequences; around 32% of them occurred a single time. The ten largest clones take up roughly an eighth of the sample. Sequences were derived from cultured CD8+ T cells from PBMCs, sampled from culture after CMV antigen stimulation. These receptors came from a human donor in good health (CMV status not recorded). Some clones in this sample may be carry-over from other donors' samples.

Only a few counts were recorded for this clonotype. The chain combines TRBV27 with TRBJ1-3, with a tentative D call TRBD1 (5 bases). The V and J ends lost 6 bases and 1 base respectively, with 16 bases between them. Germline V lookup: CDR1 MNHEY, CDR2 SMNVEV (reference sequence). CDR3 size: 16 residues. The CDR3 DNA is TGTGCCAGCAGGGACCCGGGCCCAGGGTCTGGAAACACCATATATTTT. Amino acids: CASRDPGPGSGNTIYF.

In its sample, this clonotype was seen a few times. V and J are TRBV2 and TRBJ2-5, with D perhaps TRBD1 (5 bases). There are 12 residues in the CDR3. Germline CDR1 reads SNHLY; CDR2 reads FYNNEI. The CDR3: CASPRREETQYF. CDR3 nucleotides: TGTGCGAGTCCTCGCAGGGAAGAGACCCAGTACTTC.

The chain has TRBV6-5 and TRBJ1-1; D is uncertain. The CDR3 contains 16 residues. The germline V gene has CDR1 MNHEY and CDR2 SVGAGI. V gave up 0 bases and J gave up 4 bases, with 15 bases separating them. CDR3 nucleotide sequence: TGTGCCAGCAGTTACTCGTTGACAAGCGTTCCCACTGAAGCTTTCTTT. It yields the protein CASSYSLTSVPTEAFF.

The CDR3 DNA follows: TGTGCCAGCAGCCAAGATCAGTGGTCGGGAGACTATGGCTACACCTTC. Translation: CASSQDQWSGDYGYTF. The chain couples TRBV14 to TRBJ1-2, with no clear D. This CDR3 contains 16 residues. Trimming shortened V by 0 bases and J by 3 bases, and 14 bases separated the two germline ends. Germline loops: CDR1 SGHDN, CDR2 FVKESK.

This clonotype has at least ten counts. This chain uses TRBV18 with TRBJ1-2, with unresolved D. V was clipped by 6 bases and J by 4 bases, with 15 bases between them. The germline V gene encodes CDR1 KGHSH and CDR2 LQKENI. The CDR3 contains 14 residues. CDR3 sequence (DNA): TGTGCCAGCTCCTTTGGTCGGGTTCGCTATGGCTACACCTTC. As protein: CASSFGRVRYGYTF.

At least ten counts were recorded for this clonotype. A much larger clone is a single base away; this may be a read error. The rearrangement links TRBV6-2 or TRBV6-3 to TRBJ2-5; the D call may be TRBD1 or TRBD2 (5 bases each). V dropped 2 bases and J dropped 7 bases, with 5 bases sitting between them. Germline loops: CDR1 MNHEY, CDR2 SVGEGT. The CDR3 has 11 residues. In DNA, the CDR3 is TGTGCCAGCAGTTACGGGGGGACCCAGTACTTC. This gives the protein CASSYGGTQYF.

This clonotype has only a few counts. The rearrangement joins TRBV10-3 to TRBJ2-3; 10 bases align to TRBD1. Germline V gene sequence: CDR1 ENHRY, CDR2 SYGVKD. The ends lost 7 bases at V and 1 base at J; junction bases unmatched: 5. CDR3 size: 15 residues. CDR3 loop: CAIKDRGIGTDTQYF. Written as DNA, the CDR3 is TGTGCCATCAAGGACAGGGGGATCGGCACAGATACGCAGTATTTT.

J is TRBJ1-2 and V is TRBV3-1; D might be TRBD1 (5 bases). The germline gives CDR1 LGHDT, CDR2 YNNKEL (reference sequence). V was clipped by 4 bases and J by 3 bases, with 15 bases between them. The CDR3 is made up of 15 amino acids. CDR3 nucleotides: TGTGCCAGCAGCCCGACCGGGGACCCCTACTATGGCTACACCTTC. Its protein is CASSPTGDPYYGYTF.

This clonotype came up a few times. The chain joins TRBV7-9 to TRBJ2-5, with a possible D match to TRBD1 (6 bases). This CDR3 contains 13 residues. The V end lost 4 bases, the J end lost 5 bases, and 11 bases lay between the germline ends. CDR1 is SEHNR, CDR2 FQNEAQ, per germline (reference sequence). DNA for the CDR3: TGTGCCAGCAGCTGGACAGTTAAGGAGACCCAGTACTTC. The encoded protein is CASSWTVKETQYF.

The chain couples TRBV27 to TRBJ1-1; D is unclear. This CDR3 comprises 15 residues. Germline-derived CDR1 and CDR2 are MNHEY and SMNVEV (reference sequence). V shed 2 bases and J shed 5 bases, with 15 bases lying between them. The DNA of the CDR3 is TGTGCCAGCAGTTTAAATGTCGGGGTGGGGACTGAAGCTTTCTTT. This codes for CASSLNVGVGTEAFF.

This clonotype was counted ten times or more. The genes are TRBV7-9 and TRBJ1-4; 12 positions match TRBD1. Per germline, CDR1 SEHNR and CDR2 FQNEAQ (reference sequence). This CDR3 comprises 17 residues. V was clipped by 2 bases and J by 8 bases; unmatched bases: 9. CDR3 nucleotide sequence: TGTGCCAGCAGCTTAATACCGGGGACAGGGGGCGGCGAAAAACTGTTTTTT. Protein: CASSLIPGTGGGEKLFF.

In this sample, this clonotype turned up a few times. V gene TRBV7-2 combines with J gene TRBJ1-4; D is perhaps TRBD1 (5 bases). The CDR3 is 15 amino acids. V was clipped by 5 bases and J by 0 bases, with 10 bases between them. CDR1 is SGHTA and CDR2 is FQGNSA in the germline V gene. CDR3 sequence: CASSPWGATNEKLFF. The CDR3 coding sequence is TGTGCCAGCAGCCCCTGGGGGGCAACTAATGAAAAACTGTTTTTT.

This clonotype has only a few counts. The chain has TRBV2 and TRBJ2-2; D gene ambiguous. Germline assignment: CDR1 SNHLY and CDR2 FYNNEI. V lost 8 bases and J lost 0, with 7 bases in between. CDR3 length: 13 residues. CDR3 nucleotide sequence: TGTGCCAGCCTGACTGCGAACACCGGGGAGCTGTTTTTT. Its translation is CASLTANTGELFF.

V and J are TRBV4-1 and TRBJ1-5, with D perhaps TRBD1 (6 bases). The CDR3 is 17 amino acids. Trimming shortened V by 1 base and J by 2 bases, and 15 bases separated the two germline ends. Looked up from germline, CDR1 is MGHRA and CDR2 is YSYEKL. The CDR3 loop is CASSQVVGGYGNQPQHF. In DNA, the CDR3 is TGCGCCAGCAGCCAAGTCGTAGGGGGTTACGGCAATCAGCCCCAGCATTTT.

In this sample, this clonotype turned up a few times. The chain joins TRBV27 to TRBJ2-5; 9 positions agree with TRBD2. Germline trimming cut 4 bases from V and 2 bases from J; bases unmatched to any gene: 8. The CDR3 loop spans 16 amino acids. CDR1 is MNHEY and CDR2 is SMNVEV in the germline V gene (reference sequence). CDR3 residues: CASSWGRAGGQETQYF. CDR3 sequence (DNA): TGTGCCAGCAGTTGGGGGAGGGCGGGGGGGCAAGAGACCCAGTACTTC.

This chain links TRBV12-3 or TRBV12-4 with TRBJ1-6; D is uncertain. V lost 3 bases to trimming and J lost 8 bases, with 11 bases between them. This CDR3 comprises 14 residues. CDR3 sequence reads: CASSFSVGYSPLHF. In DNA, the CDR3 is TGTGCCAGCAGTTTTTCGGTGGGGTATTCACCCCTCCACTTT.